This T cell receptor (beta chain) was sequenced during a study of blood T cell repertoires in COVID-19. Study context: The United States, Italy and Spain provided the acute and convalescent COVID-19 samples. T cells, B-cell-depleted T cells, or PBMCs supplied cDNA or gDNA.

The germline V gene encodes CDR1 KGHSH and CDR2 LQKENI. Trimming shortened V by 6 bases and J by 10 bases, and 10 bases separated the two germline ends. The CDR3 has 11 residues. In the study's own analysis: The assay estimated nucleated cells by amplifying reference gene primers. Measured with immunoSEQ multiplex PCR; TCRdb has only the in-frame clones, and not every one. That table is the source of V, J and clone size, and D and trimming were worked out from the DNA. Here the sample spans about 260,000 clones, about 89% being singletons. This receptor was taken from a woman between 35 and 50 years old who had recovered from COVID-19. The chain joins TRBV18 to TRBJ2-1, with D possibly TRBD1 on 6 matching bases. Sequencing was carried out using peripheral blood. CDR3 residues: CASSPGTEQFF. The DNA for the CDR3 is TGTGCCAGCTCGCCCGGGACAGAGCAGTTCTTC.